The 23 T cell receptor beta chains given below trace back to one sample, sequenced in a study of T-cell reconstitution after alpha-beta-depleted transplantation in children. It was with unique molecular identifiers that the TCRbeta library was prepared. TCRdb fed the PCR reads into MiXCR, producing one record per CDR3 protein. This table has 600,000 to 700,000 distinct CDR3 sequences, over 15% appearing once. Here the sequenced sample was PBMCs from the stem cell graft donor, taken from the stem cell graft. These receptors were taken from a human donor who donated a stem cell graft to a child with acute myeloid leukemia.

V is TRBV7-6 and J is TRBJ2-1; 10 nucleotides match TRBD2. CDR3 length equals 15 residues. J lost 9 bases, V lost 4 bases, and 9 bases had no gene match. CDR1 and CDR2 (germline): SGHVS, FNYEAQ. Written as DNA, the CDR3 is TGTGCCAGCAGCTACAAGCGGGGGGGCCAAGGTGAGCAGTTCTTC. Translating it yields CASSYKRGGQGEQFF.

The V call is TRBV6-1, the J call TRBJ2-7, with TRBD1 matching 9 bases. After removal of 5 bases from V and 4 bases from J, the junction contained 15 bases not matched to a gene. Germline values: CDR1 MNHNS, CDR2 SASEGT. CDR3 length equals 17 residues. The CDR3 DNA follows: TGTGCCAGCAGTACACTGGTACCGGGACAGGGTAGATACGAGCAGTACTTC. It is translated as CASSTLVPGQGRYEQYF.

This chain links TRBV19 with TRBJ2-2; 9 bases line up with TRBD1. CDR1 LNHDA and CDR2 SQIVND come from the germline V gene (reference sequence). CDR3 length equals 18 residues. V shed 3 bases and J 8 bases; nucleotides not matched to a gene: 16. The CDR3 sequence is CASSMQRDGTGFKGELFF. In nucleotides, the CDR3 is TGTGCCAGTAGTATGCAGCGGGACGGGACAGGGTTCAAGGGGGAGCTGTTTTTT. The full variable domain, its missing parts supplied by reference TRBV19 and TRBJ2-2, is DGGITQSPKYLFRKEGQNVTLSCEQNLNHDAMYWYRQDPGQGLRLIYYSQIVNDFQKGDIAEGYSVSREKKESFPLTVTSAQKNPTAFYLCASSMQRDGTGFKGELFFGEGSRLTVL.

This clonotype was detected only a few times. The rearrangement uses TRBV2 and TRBJ2-3; perhaps TRBD2 as D (5 bases). The CDR3 contains 14 residues. The germline gives CDR1 SNHLY, CDR2 FYNNEI. V was shortened by 5 bases and J by 4 bases, with 13 bases between the two germline ends. In DNA form, the CDR3 reads TGTGCCAGCAGTTTCTCGCGGGCTTCAGATACGCAGTATTTT. It codes for CASSFSRASDTQYF.

This clonotype was picked up many times. The chain is built from TRBV20-1 and TRBJ1-5; 9 nucleotides line up with TRBD1. The CDR3 consists of 14 residues. The V gene end was trimmed by 5 bases and the J gene end by 6 bases; junction bases not matched to a gene: 8. Germline V CDR1 and CDR2: DFQATT, SNEGSKA (reference sequence). The CDR3 is CSAPDRGLSQPQHF. Here the CDR3 DNA reads TGCAGTGCTCCGGACAGGGGCTTAAGTCAGCCCCAGCATTTT.

The table lists this clonotype with many counts. CDR3: CASSTTTGDYYNEQFF. CDR3 DNA: TGCGCCAGCAGCACGACTACAGGGGACTACTACAATGAGCAGTTCTTC. The rearrangement joins TRBV5-1 to TRBJ2-1; D may correspond to TRBD1 or TRBD2 (7 bases each). Trimming removed 4 bases at V and 3 bases at J, with 17 bases between. This CDR3 spans 16 amino acids. Germline V gives CDR1 SGHRS, CDR2 YFSETQ.

This clonotype was found a few times. The chain links TRBV12-3 or TRBV12-4 to TRBJ1-5, with TRBD1 as a possible D gene (5 bases). V gave up 3 bases and J gave up 14 bases, with 14 bases separating them. The CDR3 is 12 amino acids. The CDR3 DNA is TGTGCCAGCAGTTTGCAGGGTGAAGGGAAGCATTTT. Its protein is CASSLQGEGKHF.

In the case of this clonotype: A read error may be the cause here, since a much bigger clone is one base away. The chain couples TRBV20-1 to TRBJ1-5; TRBD1 aligns across 7 bases. V was clipped by 6 bases and J by 3 bases; unmatched bases: 17. The CDR3 runs 17 residues. Germline CDR1 reads DFQATT; CDR2 reads SNEGSKA (reference sequence). The DNA of the CDR3 is TGCAGTGCCACGGACAGGAACGGCTATGATACCAATCAGCCCCAGCATTTT. As protein: CSATDRNGYDTNQPQHF.

A single count supports this clonotype. The J gene is TRBJ2-2, the V gene TRBV24-1; D perhaps matches TRBD2 (6 bases). The CDR3 sequence is 13 residues long. CDR1 and CDR2 from the germline V gene are KGHDR and SFDVKD. V was trimmed by 11 bases and J by 5 bases, leaving 14 bases between them. As DNA, the CDR3 is TGTGCCATCCGGGGGTATCGAACCGGGGAGCTGTTTTTT. Translation: CAIRGYRTGELFF.

This clonotype was counted at least ten times. The rearrangement links TRBV29-1 to TRBJ2-2; D is unresolved. Germline lookup yields CDR1 SQVTM and CDR2 ANQGSEA. The CDR3 extends over 13 amino acids. Here the CDR3 DNA reads TGCGCCGGAGCATACCTGAACACCGGGGAGCTGTTTTTT. Encoded protein: CAGAYLNTGELFF.

This clonotype was found many times. The genes are TRBV7-2 and TRBJ2-3; D tentatively fits TRBD1 or TRBD2 (6 bases each). In germline, CDR1 is SGHTA, CDR2 FQGNSA. The CDR3 contains 15 residues. Trimming cost V 11 bases and J 2 bases, with 20 bases left between them. CDR3 DNA: TGTGCCGACCAAACCCCCCGGGGGCCCACAGATACGCAGTATTTT. Its translation: CADQTPRGPTDTQYF.

The chain couples TRBV6-2 or TRBV6-3 to TRBJ2-1, with 11 bases lining up with TRBD2. Trimming removed 5 bases from V and 0 bases from J; junction bases left unmatched: 15. CDR1 is MNHEY, CDR2 SVGEGT, per germline. This CDR3 is built from 20 residues. The CDR3 spells CASSRPTGTSGPSSYNEQFF. The CDR3 DNA reads as TGTGCCAGCAGTCGCCCTACCGGGACTAGCGGACCAAGCTCCTACAATGAGCAGTTCTTC.

In this sample, this clonotype turned up a few times. J is TRBJ2-2 and V is TRBV7-9; no firm D call. Germline V lookup: CDR1 SEHNR, CDR2 FQNEAQ (reference sequence). Trimming stripped 4 bases from V and 9 bases from J, with 9 bases between. The CDR3 length is 12 residues. The CDR3 reads CASSYSLRELFF. In DNA, the CDR3 is TGTGCCAGCAGCTACTCCCTCCGGGAGCTGTTTTTT.

As concerns this clonotype: One base away lies a much larger clone, so this may be a sequencing read error. The V gene is TRBV25-1, the J gene TRBJ1-4; possibly TRBD1 for D (5 bases). V lost 6 bases and J lost 8, with 16 bases in between. CDR1 and CDR2 from the germline V gene are MGHDK and SYGVNS. CDR3 length: 14 residues. CDR3 in DNA: TGTGCCAGCAGCTCGACGGGGGTGAGAGAAAAACTGTTTTTT. This gives the protein CASSSTGVREKLFF.

This chain connects TRBV12-3 or TRBV12-4 to TRBJ1-2, with D perhaps TRBD1 (6 bases). Trimming pared 3 bases from V and 1 base from J, leaving 9 bases between. There are 14 residues in the CDR3. The CDR3 here is CASSFAGVNYGYTF. DNA for the CDR3: TGTGCCAGCAGTTTCGCAGGGGTTAACTATGGCTACACCTTC.

The gene calls are TRBV4-3 and TRBJ2-5; TRBD2 might be the D (5 bases). Germline loops: CDR1 LGHNA, CDR2 YSLEER. The V end lost 2 bases, the J end lost 0 bases, and 7 bases lay between the germline ends. CDR3 length: 14 residues. The CDR3 DNA reads TGCGCCAGCAGCCAATGGACTCACCAAGAGACCCAGTACTTC. The encoded protein is CASSQWTHQETQYF.

The J gene is TRBJ1-3, the V gene TRBV7-2, with D unresolved. CDR1 and CDR2 from the germline V gene are SGHTA and FQGNSA. V lost 2 bases to trimming and J lost 0 bases, with 8 bases between them. There are 15 residues in the CDR3. CDR3 loop: CASSLRRPSGNTIYF. The CDR3 DNA sequence: TGTGCCAGCAGCTTAAGACGGCCCTCTGGAAACACCATATATTTT.

This clonotype was found many times. The genes are TRBV20-1 and TRBJ1-5; tentatively, D is TRBD1 (6 bases). Germline V gene data show CDR1 as DFQATT and CDR2 as SNEGSKA (reference sequence). The ends were cut back, 5 bases at V and 7 bases at J, with 18 bases in the middle. This CDR3 is built from 14 residues. CDR3: CSAGTGAIEQPQHF. CDR3 DNA: TGCAGTGCTGGGACGGGGGCGATCGAACAGCCCCAGCATTTT.

This clonotype came up many times. V usage is TRBV20-1 and J usage is TRBJ1-5; TRBD1 might be the D (6 bases). The germline V and J ends were trimmed by 2 bases and 6 bases, with 11 bases remaining between them. CDR1 and CDR2 (germline): DFQATT, SNEGSKA (reference sequence). CDR3 size: 13 residues. The CDR3 protein is CSARPGEVQPQHF. The CDR3 DNA reads TGCAGTGCTAGACCAGGGGAGGTTCAGCCCCAGCATTTT.

The chain joins TRBV10-2 to TRBJ2-7; no clear D gene. Per the germline V gene, CDR1 is WSHSY and CDR2 is SAAADI. The V and J ends lost 1 base and 5 bases respectively, with 12 bases between them. This CDR3 contains 14 residues. CDR3 DNA sequence: TGCGCCAGCAGTGAGTGGGTGGGTCCCGACGAGCAGTACGTC. This codes for CASSEWVGPDEQYV.

The chain is built from TRBV5-6 and TRBJ2-1; possible D gene TRBD2, 6 bases. Trimming took off 0 bases at V and 8 bases at J, with 15 bases between the two ends. CDR1 and CDR2 (germline): SGHDT, YYEEEE. The CDR3 is made up of 15 amino acids. The CDR3 loop is CASSLAGTVHDEQFF. The CDR3 nucleotides read TGTGCCAGCAGCTTGGCCGGGACTGTTCACGATGAGCAGTTCTTC.

The chain links TRBV20-1 to TRBJ2-3, with D perhaps matching TRBD1 or TRBD2 (5 bases each). The CDR3 runs to 13 residues. The germline CDR1 and CDR2 sequences are DFQATT and SNEGSKA (reference sequence). Trimming removed 4 bases from V and 5 bases from J, with 13 bases in between. The CDR3 sequence: CSAMKGSGDTQYF. DNA for the CDR3: TGCAGTGCTATGAAGGGGAGCGGAGATACGCAGTATTTT.

In this sample, this clonotype turned up many times. This chain joins TRBV29-1 and TRBJ2-1; TRBD1 might be the D (5 bases). Germline V gene lookup returns CDR1 SQVTM and CDR2 ANQGSEA. The CDR3 has 12 amino acids. V was trimmed by 6 bases and J by 5 bases, leaving 11 bases between them. CDR3 sequence (DNA): TGCAGCGTCGGCGACAGAAACAATGAGCAGTTCTTC. This translates into CSVGDRNNEQFF.